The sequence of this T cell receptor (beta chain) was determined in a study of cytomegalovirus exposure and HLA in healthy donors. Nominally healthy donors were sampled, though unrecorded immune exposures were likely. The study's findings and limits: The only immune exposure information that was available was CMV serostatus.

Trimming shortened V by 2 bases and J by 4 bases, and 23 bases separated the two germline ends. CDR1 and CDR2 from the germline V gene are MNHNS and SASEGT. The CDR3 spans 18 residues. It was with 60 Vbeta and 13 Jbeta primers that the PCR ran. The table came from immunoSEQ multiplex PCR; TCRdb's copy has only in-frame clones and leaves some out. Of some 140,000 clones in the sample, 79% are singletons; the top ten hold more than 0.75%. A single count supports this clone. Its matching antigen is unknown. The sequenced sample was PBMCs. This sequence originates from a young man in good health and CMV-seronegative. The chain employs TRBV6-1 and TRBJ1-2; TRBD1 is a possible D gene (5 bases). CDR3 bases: TGTGCCAGCAGTGAAAGAATCCCGGGAGGGATGGGGGGCTATGGCTACACCTTC. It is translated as CASSERIPGGMGGYGYTF.